Shown below are 16 T cell receptor beta chains from a single sample sequenced in a study of T cell repertoires in aging, cancer and after chemotherapy. The template was genomic DNA from peripheral blood, not RNA. TRB rearrangements spanning V, D and J were amplified using mixed TRB-A/B primers. One entry per CDR3 protein, called by TCRdb with MiXCR from the multiplex PCR reads. The sample includes 3,000 to 3,500 distinct CDR3 sequences, 45% of them seen just once. The sequencing input was blood. The source is a human donor with a blood cancer.

In its sample, this clonotype was seen once. V is TRBV6-5 and J is TRBJ1-2; 7 bases are a match to TRBD1. The CDR3 is 14 residues long. The germline V gene has CDR1 MNHEY and CDR2 SVGAGI. J was trimmed by 4 bases and V by 5 bases; bases with no gene match: 7. CDR3 sequence (DNA): TGTGCCAGCAGTGCAGGGGGACGGAGCTATGGCTACACCTTC. Amino acid sequence: CASSAGGRSYGYTF.

V gene TRBV29-1 combines with J gene TRBJ2-7, with D unresolved. This CDR3 region has 14 residues. Trimming stripped 3 bases from V and 5 bases from J, with 17 bases between. The germline V gene encodes CDR1 SQVTM and CDR2 ANQGSEA. CDR3 coding DNA: TGCAGCGTTGATCCGTTTGCCGGTGGGAACGAGCAGTACTTC. Encoded protein: CSVDPFAGGNEQYF.

Judged by abundance, this clonotype is large. The chain links TRBV30 to TRBJ2-1; D unresolved. The CDR3 covers 12 residues. V was pared by 5 bases and J by 4 bases, with 9 bases between. Germline V gene sequence: CDR1 GTSNPN, CDR2 SVGIG (reference sequence). CDR3: CAWVSFYNEQFF. CDR3 nucleotides: TGTGCCTGGGTTAGTTTTTACAATGAGCAGTTCTTC.

This clonotype came up once. This chain links TRBV20-1 with TRBJ1-2; 9 nucleotides line up with TRBD1. V lost 5 bases, J lost 2 bases, and 9 bases stayed unmatched. The germline CDR1 and CDR2 sequences are DFQATT and SNEGSKA (reference sequence). The CDR3 consists of 15 residues. The CDR3 nucleotides are TGCAGTGCTTCTGAACAGGGGGCTTTAAACTATGGCTACACCTTC. Translation: CSASEQGALNYGYTF.

In its sample, this clonotype is medium-sized. The chain employs TRBV30 and TRBJ2-3; D is undetermined. The CDR3 has 14 amino acids. The germline CDR1 and CDR2 sequences are GTSNPN and SVGIG (reference sequence). V was shortened by 4 bases and J by 2 bases, with 13 bases between the two germline ends. CDR3 DNA: TGTGCCTGGATGATACAGTTCTCCACAGATACGCAGTATTTT. It translates to CAWMIQFSTDTQYF.

This clonotype was seen a single time. The rearrangement uses TRBV10-1 and TRBJ1-2; D is unclear. Germline V gives CDR1 WNHNN, CDR2 SYGVQD (reference sequence). This CDR3 spans 12 amino acids. V lost 0 bases to trimming and J lost 10 bases, with 9 bases between them. CDR3 loop: CASSESLGNYTF. Here the CDR3 DNA reads TGCGCCAGCAGTGAGTCTTTGGGGAACTACACCTTC.

The chain uses TRBV27 and TRBJ2-1; the D is unclear. The V gene's germline CDR1 is MNHEY and CDR2 SMNVEV (reference sequence). The CDR3 is made up of 15 amino acids. V lost 5 bases, J lost 5 bases, and 16 bases lay in between. This CDR3 is CASSQERRNNNEQFF. The CDR3 nucleotides read TGTGCCAGCAGTCAAGAGAGACGGAATAACAATGAGCAGTTCTTC.

This clonotype has more than one count but fewer than ten. V and J are TRBV5-5 and TRBJ2-5; D is possibly TRBD2 (6 bases). The V gene lost 4 bases and the J gene lost 8 bases, with 15 bases spanning the gap. The CDR3 runs 13 residues. Germline CDR1 reads SGHKS; CDR2 reads YYEKEE (reference sequence). The CDR3 DNA follows: TGTGCCAGCAGCGTGGGAGGTGACGGAACCCAGTACTTC. It yields the protein CASSVGGDGTQYF.

J is TRBJ1-3 and V is TRBV6-5; TRBD1 agrees at 9 bases. From germline, CDR1 is MNHEY and CDR2 SVGAGI. The length of the CDR3 is 17 residues. J lost 3 bases, V lost 5 bases, and 11 bases had no gene match. CDR3 sequence (DNA): TGTGCCAGCAGTACCGCGGGACAGGGTATGGGTGGAAACACCATATATTTT. Residues: CASSTAGQGMGGNTIYF.

The count of this clonotype is one. The rearrangement links TRBV5-3 to TRBJ1-4; no definite D call. TRBV5-3 is marked as an open reading frame, function uncertain. With 4 bases removed from V and 8 bases from J, the gap between germline ends came to 12 bases. The CDR3 length is 13 residues. The CDR3 bases are TGTGCCAGAAGCCTGGCCCTGGGGGAAAAACTGTTTTTT. This gives the protein CARSLALGEKLFF.

This clonotype was recorded a few times. The chain uses TRBV30 and TRBJ1-3; the D is unclear. V was pared by 4 bases and J by 2 bases, with 6 bases between. Germline CDR1 is GTSNPN and CDR2 is SVGIG (reference sequence). CDR3 length: 12 amino acids. CDR3 sequence reads: CAWNTPGNTIYF. The CDR3, as DNA: TGTGCCTGGAACACTCCTGGAAACACCATATATTTT.

V is TRBV20-1 and J is TRBJ2-2; TRBD2 is a possible D gene (5 bases). Germline CDR1 is DFQATT and CDR2 is SNEGSKA (reference sequence). V was cut by 6 bases and J by 3 bases, with 11 bases left in between. There are 13 residues in the CDR3. The CDR3 loop is CSAPTGDTGELFF. CDR3 DNA: TGCAGTGCCCCGACCGGGGACACCGGGGAGCTGTTTTTT.

The sample holds a few counts of this clonotype. This rearrangement joins TRBV20-1 to TRBJ2-3, with 9 bases matching TRBD2. After removal of 0 bases from V and 2 bases from J, the junction contained 3 bases not matched to a gene. Looked up from germline, CDR1 is DFQATT and CDR2 is SNEGSKA (reference sequence). The CDR3 extends over 15 amino acids. CDR3 nucleotides: TGCAGTGCTAGAGAAGCGGGGGGACCCACAGATACGCAGTATTTT. Protein: CSAREAGGPTDTQYF.

The V call is TRBV29-1, the J call TRBJ2-7; D possibly corresponds to TRBD2 (6 bases). In germline, CDR1 is SQVTM, CDR2 ANQGSEA. V was trimmed by 8 bases and J by 6 bases, leaving 20 bases between them. The CDR3 loop spans 13 amino acids. As DNA, the CDR3 is TGCAGCACTCAGGGAGGCGGGACCGCCGAGCAGTACTTC. It codes for CSTQGGGTAEQYF.

The V gene is TRBV13, the J gene TRBJ2-1, with TRBD2 as a possible D gene (6 bases). Trimming stripped 1 base from V and 2 bases from J, with 12 bases between. Germline loops: CDR1 PRHDT, CDR2 FYEKMQ (reference sequence). CDR3 length: 16 residues. The DNA for the CDR3 is TGTGCCAGCAGCTTAGAGGTGGGACTGACCTACAATGAGCAGTTCTTC. Its translation: CASSLEVGLTYNEQFF.

This chain uses TRBV6-6 with TRBJ1-1, with D possibly matching TRBD1 (5 bases). With 6 bases removed from V and 1 base from J, the gap between germline ends came to 12 bases. This CDR3 is built from 14 residues. Germline V gene sequence: CDR1 MNHNY, CDR2 SVGAGI (reference sequence). CDR3 region: CASSYITGNTEAFF. The CDR3 DNA reads as TGTGCCAGCAGCTACATAACAGGGAACACTGAAGCTTTCTTT.